This T cell receptor beta chain was retrieved from a study of T cells in Graves' hyperthyroidism and ophthalmopathy. Whole-study results and caveats: Ophthalmopathy could be told apart from stable hyperthyroidism with a 13 V-J model. In validation, the model predicted ophthalmopathy. These predictions came a median about 6.8 months before onset. Most thyroid clonotypes expanded above 0.001 appeared in blood too.

Every diagnosis used clinical symptoms, serum thyroxine and TRAb, thyroid ultrasound and orbital computed tomography. CDR3 length: 14 residues. V shed 6 bases and J 7 bases; nucleotides not matched to a gene: 11. There were TCR beta CDR3 regions amplified from RNA transcripts. RT-PCR in the first round (using the HTBI primer set) targeted the TCR CDR3. MiXCR, applied by TCRdb to the multiplex PCR reads, yields one record per CDR3 protein. The repertoire holds some 770,000 distinct CDR3 sequences, with about 16% as singletons. This clonotype showed up many times. The target antigen is unknown. The TCR originated in a man aged 18 to 30 with Graves' hyperthyroidism. Sequenced material: blood. V gene TRBV12-3 or TRBV12-4 combines with J gene TRBJ2-5; TRBD1 matches 7 bases. The DNA of the CDR3 is TGTGCCAGCAGCCGGACAGGTGCAGAGGGGACCCAGTACTTC. It codes for CASSRTGAEGTQYF.